The 9 T cell receptor beta chains in this list originate from one sample, sequenced in a study of cytotoxic CD8 clonotypes in ibrutinib-treated CLL. Sequencing used immunoSEQ multiplex PCR; TCRdb keeps in-frame clones, though not all of them. The table shows about 58,000 clones, with 65% to 75% occurring only once. Sequences were derived from PBMCs, sampled after 12 months of ibrutinib treatment. The receptors stem from a human donor with chronic lymphocytic leukemia.

The J gene is TRBJ2-1, the V gene TRBV25-1, with 7 nucleotides matching TRBD2. After removal of 8 bases from V and 3 bases from J, the junction contained 7 bases not matched to a gene. There are 14 residues in the CDR3. Germline CDR1 and CDR2: MGHDK and SYGVNS. The CDR3 reads CASARAGDYNEQFF. CDR3 nucleotide sequence: TGTGCCAGCGCAAGGGCGGGAGACTACAATGAGCAGTTCTTC. The full variable domain, with the rest looked up from reference TRBV25-1 and TRBJ2-1, is EADIYQTPRYLVIGTGKKITLECSQTMGHDKMYWYQQDPGMELHLIHYSYGVNSTEKGDLSSESTVSRIRTEHFPLTLESARPSHTSQYLCASARAGDYNEQFFGPGTRLTVL.

The chain couples TRBV10-3 to TRBJ1-5; tentatively, D is TRBD1 (5 bases). The germline gives CDR1 ENHRY, CDR2 SYGVKD. Between the trimmed V and J ends, which lost 1 base and 7 bases, there was a span of 14 bases. This CDR3 is 15 amino acids long. The CDR3 region is CAISEFGREGQPQHF. The CDR3 DNA sequence: TGTGCCATCAGTGAGTTTGGCAGGGAGGGCCAGCCCCAGCATTTT.

Only one count was recorded for this clone. The chain links TRBV5-4 to TRBJ2-7; TRBD2 matches 11 bases. The ends lost 2 bases at V and 4 bases at J; junction bases unmatched: 5. Germline-derived CDR1 and CDR2 are SGHNT and YYREEE (reference sequence). This CDR3 region has 15 residues. The CDR3 bases are TGTGCCAGCAGCTTAACACTAGCGGGAGAGTACGAGCAGTACTTC. Protein sequence: CASSLTLAGEYEQYF.

Written as DNA, the CDR3 is TGTGCCAGCAGTGCCGGGACCCTAAGCGCCGGGGAGCTGTTTTTT. The encoded protein is CASSAGTLSAGELFF. The chain employs TRBV6-6 and TRBJ2-2, with D possibly called TRBD1 or TRBD2 (5 bases each). The germline V and J ends were trimmed by 5 bases and 6 bases, with 16 bases remaining between them. CDR3 size: 15 residues. CDR1 MNHNY and CDR2 SVGAGI come from the germline V gene (reference sequence).

The genes are TRBV30 and TRBJ1-5; D remains ambiguous. The CDR3 spans 13 residues. V shed 0 bases and J shed 5 bases, with 8 bases lying between them. Germline lookup yields CDR1 GTSNPN and CDR2 SVGIG (reference sequence). DNA of the CDR3: TGTGCCTGGAGTGTCGGTGGGGATCAGCCCCAGCATTTT. Its protein product is CAWSVGGDQPQHF.

This chain uses TRBV28 with TRBJ1-5; 9 bases line up with TRBD1. There are 15 residues in the CDR3. Looked up from germline, CDR1 is MDHEN and CDR2 is SYDVKM. The trim removed 5 bases at V and 4 bases at J, leaving 6 bases unmatched. For the CDR3, the DNA is TGTGCCAGCAGTGCCACCGGACAGGGGAATCAGCCCCAGCATTTT. Residues: CASSATGQGNQPQHF.

On this clone: The junction departs from the called germline gene at one end, perhaps through a read error. The rearrangement joins TRBV19 to TRBJ2-2, with TRBD2 as a possible D gene (5 bases). Per the germline V gene, CDR1 is LNHDA and CDR2 is SQIVND (reference sequence). The CDR3 covers 12 residues. CDR3 protein: CASRIEGGELFF. The CDR3 DNA reads as TGTGCCAGTAGAATAGAGGGCGGGGAGCTGTTTTTT.

The chain is built from TRBV11-3 and TRBJ2-1; 9 positions match TRBD1. Germline V CDR1 and CDR2: SGHNT, YENEEA. This CDR3 spans 17 amino acids. Trimming removed 6 bases from V and 10 bases from J; junction bases left unmatched: 19. The CDR3 spells CASSPGTGRILGGEQFF. As DNA, the CDR3 is TGTGCCAGCAGTCCCGGGACAGGGAGAATTCTCGGAGGGGAGCAGTTCTTC.

This clone was seen a handful of times. V and J are TRBV2 and TRBJ2-2; D unresolved. Trimming pared 0 bases from V and 4 bases from J, leaving 9 bases between. Per the germline V gene, CDR1 is SNHLY and CDR2 is FYNNEI. This CDR3 has 15 amino acids. The CDR3 region has the DNA TGTGCCAGCAGTGAAGCTACGGCCCTCACCGGGGAGCTGTTTTTT. Protein: CASSEATALTGELFF.